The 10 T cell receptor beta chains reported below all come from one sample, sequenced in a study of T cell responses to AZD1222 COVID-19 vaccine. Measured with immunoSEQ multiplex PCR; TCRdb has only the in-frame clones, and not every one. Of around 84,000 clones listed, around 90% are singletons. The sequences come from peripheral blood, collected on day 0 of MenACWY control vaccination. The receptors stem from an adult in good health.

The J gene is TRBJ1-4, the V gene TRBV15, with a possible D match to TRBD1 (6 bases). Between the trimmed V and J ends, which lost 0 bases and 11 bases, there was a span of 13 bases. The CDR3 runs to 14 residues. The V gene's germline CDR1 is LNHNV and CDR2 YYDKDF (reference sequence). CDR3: CATSRDRGGWKLFF. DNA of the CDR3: TGTGCCACCAGCAGAGATCGAGGGGGGTGGAAACTGTTTTTT.

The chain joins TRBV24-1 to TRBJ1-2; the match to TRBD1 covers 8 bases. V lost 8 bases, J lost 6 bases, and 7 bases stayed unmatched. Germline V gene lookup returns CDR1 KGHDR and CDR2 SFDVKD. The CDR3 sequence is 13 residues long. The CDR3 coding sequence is TGTGCCACCAAGAAACAGGGGGATGATGGCTACACCTTC. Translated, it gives CATKKQGDDGYTF.

The chain's CDR3 is CASSPDTSHNEQFF. The CDR3 bases are TGTGCCAGCAGCCCCGACACTAGTCACAATGAGCAGTTCTTC. The chain links TRBV7-2 to TRBJ2-1; TRBD2 is a possible D gene (5 bases). Per germline, CDR1 SGHTA and CDR2 FQGNSA. Trimming cost V 5 bases and J 5 bases, with 13 bases left between them. This CDR3 has 14 amino acids.

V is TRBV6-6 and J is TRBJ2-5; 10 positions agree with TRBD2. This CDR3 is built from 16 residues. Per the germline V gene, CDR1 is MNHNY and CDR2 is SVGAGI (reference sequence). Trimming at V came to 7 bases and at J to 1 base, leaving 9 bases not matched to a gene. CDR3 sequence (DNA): TGTGCCAGCACCAAACCACGGACTAGCGGCCAAGAGACCCAGTACTTC. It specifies CASTKPRTSGQETQYF.

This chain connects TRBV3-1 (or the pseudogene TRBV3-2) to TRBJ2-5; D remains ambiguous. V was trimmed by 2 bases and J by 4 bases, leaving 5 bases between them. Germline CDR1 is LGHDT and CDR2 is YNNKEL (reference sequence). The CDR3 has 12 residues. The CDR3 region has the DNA TGTGCCAGCAGCCAATCTCTAGAGACCCAGTACTTC. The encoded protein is CASSQSLETQYF.

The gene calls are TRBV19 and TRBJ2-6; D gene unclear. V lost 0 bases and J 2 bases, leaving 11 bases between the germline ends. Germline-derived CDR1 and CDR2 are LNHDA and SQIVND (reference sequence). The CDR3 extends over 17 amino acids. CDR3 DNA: TGTGCCAGTAGTATAGATCCCGGATATGCTGGGGCCAACGTCCTGACTTTC. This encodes CASSIDPGYAGANVLTF.

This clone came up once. The CDR3 DNA reads TGTGCCAGCTCAGCAGAAGTCTACGAGCAGTACTTC. Translation: CASSAEVYEQYF. The rearrangement joins TRBV18 to TRBJ2-7, with D unresolved. V gave up 5 bases and J gave up 3 bases, with 8 bases separating them. CDR1 is KGHSH and CDR2 is LQKENI in the germline V gene. The CDR3 loop spans 12 amino acids.

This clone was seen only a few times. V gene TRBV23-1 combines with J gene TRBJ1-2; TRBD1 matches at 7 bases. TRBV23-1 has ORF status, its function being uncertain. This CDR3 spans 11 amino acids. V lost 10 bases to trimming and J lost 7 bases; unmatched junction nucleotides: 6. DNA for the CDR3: TGCGCCATCGACAGGGTTGTTGGCTACACCTTC. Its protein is CAIDRVVGYTF.

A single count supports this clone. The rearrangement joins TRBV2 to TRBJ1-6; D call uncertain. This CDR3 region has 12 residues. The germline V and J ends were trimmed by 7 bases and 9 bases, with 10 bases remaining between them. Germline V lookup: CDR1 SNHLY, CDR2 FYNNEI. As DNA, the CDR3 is TGTGCCAGCAACTTAGATACTTCACCCCTCCACTTT. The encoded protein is CASNLDTSPLHF.

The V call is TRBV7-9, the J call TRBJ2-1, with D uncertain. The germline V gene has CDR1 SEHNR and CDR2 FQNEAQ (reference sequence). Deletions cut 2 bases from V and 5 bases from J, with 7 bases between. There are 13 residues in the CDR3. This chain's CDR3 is CASSLFPDNEQFF. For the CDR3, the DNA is TGTGCCAGCAGCTTATTTCCAGACAATGAGCAGTTCTTC.